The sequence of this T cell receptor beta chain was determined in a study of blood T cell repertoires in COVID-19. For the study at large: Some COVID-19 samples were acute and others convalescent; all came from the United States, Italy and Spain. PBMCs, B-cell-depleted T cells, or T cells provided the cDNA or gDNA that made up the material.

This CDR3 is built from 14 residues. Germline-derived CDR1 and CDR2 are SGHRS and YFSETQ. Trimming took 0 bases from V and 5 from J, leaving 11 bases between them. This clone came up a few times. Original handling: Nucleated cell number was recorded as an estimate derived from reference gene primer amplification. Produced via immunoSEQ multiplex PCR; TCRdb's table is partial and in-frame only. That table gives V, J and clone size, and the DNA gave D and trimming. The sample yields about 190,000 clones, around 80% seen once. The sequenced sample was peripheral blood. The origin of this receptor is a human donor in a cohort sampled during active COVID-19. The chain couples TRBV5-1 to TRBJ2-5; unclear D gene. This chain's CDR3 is CASSLAEPWETQYF. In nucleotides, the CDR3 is TGCGCCAGCAGCTTGGCTGAGCCCTGGGAGACCCAGTACTTC. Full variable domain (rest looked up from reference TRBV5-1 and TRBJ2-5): KAGVTQTPRYLIKTRGQQVTLSCSPISGHRSVSWYQQTPGQGLQFLFEYFSETQRNKGNFPGRFSGRQFSNSRSEMNVSTLELGDSALYLCASSLAEPWETQYFGPGTRLLVL.